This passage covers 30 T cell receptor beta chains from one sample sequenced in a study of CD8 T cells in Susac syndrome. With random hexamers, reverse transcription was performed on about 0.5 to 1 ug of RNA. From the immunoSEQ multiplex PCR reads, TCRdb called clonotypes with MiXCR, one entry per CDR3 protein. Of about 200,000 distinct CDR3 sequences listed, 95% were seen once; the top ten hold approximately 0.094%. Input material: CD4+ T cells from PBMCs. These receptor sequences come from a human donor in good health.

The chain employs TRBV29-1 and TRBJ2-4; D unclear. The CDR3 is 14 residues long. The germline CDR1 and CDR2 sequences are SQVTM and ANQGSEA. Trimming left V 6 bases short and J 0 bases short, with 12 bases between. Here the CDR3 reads CSVSPTLAKNIQYF. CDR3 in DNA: TGCAGCGTCTCCCCCACGCTAGCCAAAAACATTCAGTACTTC.

The CDR3 nucleotides read TGTGCCAGCAGCTTCTCCCCGGGACAGGGGCCTGGCTACACCTTC. It translates to CASSFSPGQGPGYTF. The chain employs TRBV7-9 and TRBJ1-2; 10 nucleotides agree with TRBD1. The germline gives CDR1 SEHNR, CDR2 FQNEAQ (reference sequence). Trimming took 3 bases from V and 7 from J; bases not matched to a gene: 8. CDR3 length: 15 residues.

CDR3 nucleotide sequence: TGTGCCATCCGAAAGGGTGTCGAGAACACTGAAGCTTTCTTT. Translating it yields CAIRKGVENTEAFF. This chain uses TRBV19 with TRBJ1-1; D remains unclear. The V end lost 10 bases, the J end lost 1 base, and 16 bases lay between the germline ends. CDR1 LNHDA and CDR2 SQIVND come from the germline V gene (reference sequence). The CDR3 loop spans 14 amino acids. The variable domain in full, with the rest retrieved from reference TRBV19 and TRBJ1-1, is DGGITQSPKYLFRKEGQNVTLSCEQNLNHDAMYWYRQDPGQGLRLIYYSQIVNDFQKGDIAEGYSVSREKKESFPLTVTSAQKNPTAFYLCAIRKGVENTEAFFGQGTRLTVV.

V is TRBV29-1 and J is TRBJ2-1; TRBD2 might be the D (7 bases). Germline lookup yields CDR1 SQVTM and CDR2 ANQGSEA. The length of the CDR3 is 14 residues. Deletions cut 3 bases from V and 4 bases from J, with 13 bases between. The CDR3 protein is CSVEQRGHYNEQFF. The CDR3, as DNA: TGCAGCGTTGAGCAGCGGGGACATTACAATGAGCAGTTCTTC.

CDR3: CASSQGSRRPQPQHF. Written as DNA, the CDR3 is TGTGCCAGCAGCCAAGGCTCCCGGAGACCTCAGCCCCAGCATTTT. The gene calls are TRBV3-1 and TRBJ1-5; D not resolved. This CDR3 region has 15 residues. The V gene lost 1 base and the J gene lost 6 bases, with 13 bases spanning the gap. Germline CDR1 is LGHDT and CDR2 is YNNKEL (reference sequence).

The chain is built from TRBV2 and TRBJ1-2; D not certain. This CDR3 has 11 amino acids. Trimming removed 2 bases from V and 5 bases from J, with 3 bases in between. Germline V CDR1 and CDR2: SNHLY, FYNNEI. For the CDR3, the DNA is TGTGCCAGCAGTGAAATTTATGGCTACACCTTC. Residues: CASSEIYGYTF.

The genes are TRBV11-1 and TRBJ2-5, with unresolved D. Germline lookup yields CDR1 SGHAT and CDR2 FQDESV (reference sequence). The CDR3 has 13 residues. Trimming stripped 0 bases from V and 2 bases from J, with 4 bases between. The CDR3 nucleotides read TGTGCCAGCAGCTTAGCCAGTCAAGAGACCCAGTACTTC. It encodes CASSLASQETQYF.

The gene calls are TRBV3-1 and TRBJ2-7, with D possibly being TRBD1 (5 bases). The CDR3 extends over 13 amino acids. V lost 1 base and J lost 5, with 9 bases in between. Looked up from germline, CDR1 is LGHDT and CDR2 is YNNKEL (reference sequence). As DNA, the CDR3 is TGTGCCAGCAGCCAAGTGACAGTTAACGAGCAGTACTTC. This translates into CASSQVTVNEQYF.

The chain's CDR3 is CSGAGTSGRSEQFF. In DNA form, the CDR3 reads TGCAGCGGCGCCGGGACTAGCGGGAGAAGTGAGCAGTTCTTC. The chain links TRBV29-1 to TRBJ2-1; 14 bases align to TRBD2. With 7 bases clipped from V and 9 bases from J, the junction kept 8 bases outside the gene matches. Looked up from germline, CDR1 is SQVTM and CDR2 is ANQGSEA. This CDR3 has 14 residues.

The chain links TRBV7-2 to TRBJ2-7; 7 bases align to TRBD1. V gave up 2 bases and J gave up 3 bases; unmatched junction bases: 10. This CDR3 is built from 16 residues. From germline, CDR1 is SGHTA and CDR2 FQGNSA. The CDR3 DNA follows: TGTGCCAGCAGCTTAACGGTCGAGGGGGCAGTCTACGAGCAGTACTTC. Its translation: CASSLTVEGAVYEQYF.

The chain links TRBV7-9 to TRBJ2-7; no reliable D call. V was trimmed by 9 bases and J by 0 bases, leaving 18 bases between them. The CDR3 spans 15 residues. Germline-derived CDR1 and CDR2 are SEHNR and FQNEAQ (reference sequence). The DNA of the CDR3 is TGTGCCAGGGTTTTTTTAGACGAACGCTCCTACGAGCAGTACTTC. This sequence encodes CARVFLDERSYEQYF.

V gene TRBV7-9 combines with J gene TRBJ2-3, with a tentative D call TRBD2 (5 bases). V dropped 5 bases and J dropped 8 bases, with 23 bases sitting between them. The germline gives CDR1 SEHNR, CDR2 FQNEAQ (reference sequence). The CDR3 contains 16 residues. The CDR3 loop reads CASSPYPGSAEVTQYF. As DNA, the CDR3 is TGTGCCAGCAGCCCGTACCCGGGATCTGCTGAGGTTACGCAGTATTTT.

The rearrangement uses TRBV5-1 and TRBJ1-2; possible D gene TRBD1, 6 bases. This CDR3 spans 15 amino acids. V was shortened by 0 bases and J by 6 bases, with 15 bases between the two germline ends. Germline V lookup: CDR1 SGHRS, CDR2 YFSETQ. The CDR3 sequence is CASSLGPPGADGYTF. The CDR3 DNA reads TGCGCCAGCAGCTTGGGCCCACCAGGGGCGGATGGCTACACCTTC.

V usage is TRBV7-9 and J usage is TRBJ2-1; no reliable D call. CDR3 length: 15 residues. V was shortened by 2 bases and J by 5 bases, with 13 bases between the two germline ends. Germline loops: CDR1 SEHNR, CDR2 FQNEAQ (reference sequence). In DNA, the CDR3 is TGTGCCAGCAGCTTATCCGCCCAGGCTAACAATGAGCAGTTCTTC. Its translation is CASSLSAQANNEQFF.

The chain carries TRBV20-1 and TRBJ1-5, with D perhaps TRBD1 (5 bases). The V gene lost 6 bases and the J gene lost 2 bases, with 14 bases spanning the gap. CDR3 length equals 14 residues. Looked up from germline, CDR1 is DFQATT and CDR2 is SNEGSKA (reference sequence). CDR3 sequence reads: CSASRGSGNQPQHF. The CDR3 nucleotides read TGCAGTGCCTCCCGGGGGTCTGGCAATCAGCCCCAGCATTTT.

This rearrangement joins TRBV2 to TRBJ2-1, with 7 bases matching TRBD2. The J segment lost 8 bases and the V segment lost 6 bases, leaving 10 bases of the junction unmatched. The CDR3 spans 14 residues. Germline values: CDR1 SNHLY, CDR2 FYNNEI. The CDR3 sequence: CASSSTGGVDEQFF. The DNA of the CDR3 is TGTGCCAGCAGCTCCACGGGAGGTGTGGATGAGCAGTTCTTC. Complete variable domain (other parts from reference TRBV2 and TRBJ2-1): EPEVTQTPSHQVTQMGQEVILRCVPISNHLYFYWYRQILGQKVEFLVSFYNNEISEKSEIFDDQFSVERPDGSNFTLKIRSTKLEDSAMYFCASSSTGGVDEQFFGPGTRLTVL.

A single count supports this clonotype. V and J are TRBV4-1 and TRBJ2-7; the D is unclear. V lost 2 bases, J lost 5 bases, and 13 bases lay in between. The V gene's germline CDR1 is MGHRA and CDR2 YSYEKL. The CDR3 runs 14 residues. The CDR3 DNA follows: TGCGCCAGCAGCCAATCGGTCTTAACGGACGAGCAGTACGTC. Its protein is CASSQSVLTDEQYV.

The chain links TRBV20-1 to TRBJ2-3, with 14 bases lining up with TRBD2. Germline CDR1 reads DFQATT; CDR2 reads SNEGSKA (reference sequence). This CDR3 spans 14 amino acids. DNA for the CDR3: TGCAGACCGACTAGCGGGGGGGTTGCAGATACGCAGTATTTT. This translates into CRPTSGGVADTQYF.

The CDR3 is CAWGQGAFQAFF. The DNA for the CDR3 is TGTGCCTGGGGACAGGGGGCTTTTCAGGCTTTCTTT. This rearrangement joins TRBV30 to TRBJ1-1; 11 bases map to TRBD1. Germline V gives CDR1 GTSNPN, CDR2 SVGIG (reference sequence). CDR3 length equals 12 residues. The ends lost 5 bases at V and 11 bases at J; junction bases unmatched: 7.

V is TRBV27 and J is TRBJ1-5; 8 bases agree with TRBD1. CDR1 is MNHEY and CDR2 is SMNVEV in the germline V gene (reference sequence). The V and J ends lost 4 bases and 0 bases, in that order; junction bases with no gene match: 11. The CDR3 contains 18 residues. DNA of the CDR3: TGTGCCAGCAGTTCCAACGGACAGGGCCACTATAGCAATCAGCCCCAGCATTTT. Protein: CASSSNGQGHYSNQPQHF.

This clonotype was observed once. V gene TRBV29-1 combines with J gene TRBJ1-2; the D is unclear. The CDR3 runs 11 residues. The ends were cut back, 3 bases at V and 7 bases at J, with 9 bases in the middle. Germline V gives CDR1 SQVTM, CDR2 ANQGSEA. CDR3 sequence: CSVEGNRGYTF. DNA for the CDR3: TGCAGCGTTGAGGGGAATCGTGGCTACACCTTC.

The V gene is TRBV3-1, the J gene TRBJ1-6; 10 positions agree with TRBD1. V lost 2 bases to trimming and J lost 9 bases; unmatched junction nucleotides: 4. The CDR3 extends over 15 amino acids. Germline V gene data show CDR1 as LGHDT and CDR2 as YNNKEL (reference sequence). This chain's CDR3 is CASSQTGTGVSPLHF. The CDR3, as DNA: TGTGCCAGCAGCCAAACCGGGACAGGGGTTTCACCCCTCCACTTT.

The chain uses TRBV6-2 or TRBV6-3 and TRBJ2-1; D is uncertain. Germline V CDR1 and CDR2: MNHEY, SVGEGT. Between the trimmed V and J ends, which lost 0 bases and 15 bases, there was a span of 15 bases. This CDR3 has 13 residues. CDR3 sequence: CASSYSGGSVPFF. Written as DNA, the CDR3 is TGTGCCAGCAGTTACTCAGGTGGCAGCGTCCCGTTCTTC.

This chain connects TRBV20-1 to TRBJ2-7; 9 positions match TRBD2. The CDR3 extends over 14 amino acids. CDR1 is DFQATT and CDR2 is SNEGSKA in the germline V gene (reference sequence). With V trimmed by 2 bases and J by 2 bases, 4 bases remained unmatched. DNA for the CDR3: TGCAGTGCTAGAACTCTAGCGGGGCCCTACGAGCAGTACTTC. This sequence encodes CSARTLAGPYEQYF.

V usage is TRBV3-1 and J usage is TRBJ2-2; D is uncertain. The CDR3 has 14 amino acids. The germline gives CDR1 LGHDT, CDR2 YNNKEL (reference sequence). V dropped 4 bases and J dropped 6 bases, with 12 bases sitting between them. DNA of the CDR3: TGTGCCAGCAGCCCCCGGGCCGTACCCGGGGAGCTGTTTTTT. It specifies CASSPRAVPGELFF.

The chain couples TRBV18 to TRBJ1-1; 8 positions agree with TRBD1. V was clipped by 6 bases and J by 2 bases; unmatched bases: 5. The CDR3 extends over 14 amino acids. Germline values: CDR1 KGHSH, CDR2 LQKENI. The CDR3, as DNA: TGTGCCAGCTCCCGACAGGGGAGTAACACTGAAGCTTTCTTT. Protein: CASSRQGSNTEAFF.

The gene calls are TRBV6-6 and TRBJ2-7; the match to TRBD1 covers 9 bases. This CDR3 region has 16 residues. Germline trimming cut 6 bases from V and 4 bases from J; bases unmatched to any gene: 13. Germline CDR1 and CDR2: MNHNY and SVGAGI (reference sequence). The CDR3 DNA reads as TGTGCCAGCAGCCACTCTACCGGGACAGGGTTATACGAGCAGTACGTC. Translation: CASSHSTGTGLYEQYV.

CDR3 bases: TGTGCCACCGTGGGGGAGGACAGGGGAGAGCAGTTCTTC. Encoded protein: CATVGEDRGEQFF. This chain joins TRBV24-1 and TRBJ2-1; 9 bases fit TRBD1. J gave up 10 bases and V 9 bases, and 9 bases lay outside the gene matches. Germline lookup yields CDR1 KGHDR and CDR2 SFDVKD. There are 13 residues in the CDR3.

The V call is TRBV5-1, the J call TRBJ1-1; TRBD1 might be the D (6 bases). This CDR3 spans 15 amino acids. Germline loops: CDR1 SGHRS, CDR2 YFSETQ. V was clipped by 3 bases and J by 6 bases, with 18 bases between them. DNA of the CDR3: TGCGCCAGCAGCTGGGGGCTGGGGTTTGTTGCTGAAGCTTTCTTT. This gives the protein CASSWGLGFVAEAFF.

The CDR3 DNA reads TGTGCCAGCAGTGAAGAGGTTCCTCGGGGTTTCTTC. It specifies CASSEEVPRGFF. The chain carries TRBV2 and TRBJ2-1; D may be TRBD2 (5 bases). The length of the CDR3 is 12 residues. The V end was cut by 1 base, the J end by 16 bases, with 14 bases between. CDR1 and CDR2 from the germline V gene are SNHLY and FYNNEI.